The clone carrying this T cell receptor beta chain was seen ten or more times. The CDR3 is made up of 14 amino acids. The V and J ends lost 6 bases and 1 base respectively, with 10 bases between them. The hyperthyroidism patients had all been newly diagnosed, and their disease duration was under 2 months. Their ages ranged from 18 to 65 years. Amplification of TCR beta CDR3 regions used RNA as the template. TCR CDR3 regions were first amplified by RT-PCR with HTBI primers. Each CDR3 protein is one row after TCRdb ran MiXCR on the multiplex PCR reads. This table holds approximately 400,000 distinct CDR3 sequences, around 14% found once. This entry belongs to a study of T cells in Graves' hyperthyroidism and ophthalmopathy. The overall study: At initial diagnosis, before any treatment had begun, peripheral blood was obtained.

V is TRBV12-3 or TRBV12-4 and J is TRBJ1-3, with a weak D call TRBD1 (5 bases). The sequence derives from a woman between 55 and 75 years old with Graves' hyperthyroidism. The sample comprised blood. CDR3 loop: CASSGTVSGNTIYF. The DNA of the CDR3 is TGTGCCAGCAGCGGGACCGTATCTGGAAACACCATATATTTT.